Below, 27 T cell receptor beta chains from the same sample are listed, as sequenced in a study of shared clonotypes between healthy human individuals. TCRdb keeps only in-frame clones here, not all; method: immunoSEQ multiplex PCR. Altogether over a million clones are present, around three quarters being singletons, with the ten largest covering roughly 0.57%. The sequenced sample was memory CD4+ T cells from PBMCs. The subset is: CD45RA-negative fraction. These TCRs come from a young man in good health. Some clones in this sample may be carry-over from other donors' samples.

This clone was found once. This chain links TRBV28 with TRBJ2-7, with 12 positions matching TRBD2. This CDR3 contains 16 residues. Trimming cost V 6 bases and J 4 bases; bases outside gene matches: 10. Germline lookup yields CDR1 MDHEN and CDR2 SYDVKM. The CDR3 protein is CASRTSGSGGVYEQYF. CDR3 in DNA: TGTGCCAGCAGGACTAGCGGGAGTGGAGGGGTGTACGAGCAGTACTTC. The entire variable domain, with the rest obtained from reference TRBV28 and TRBJ2-7, is as follows: DVKVTQSSRYLVKRTGEKVFLECVQDMDHENMFWYRQDPGLGLRLIYFSYDVKMKEKGDIPEGYSVSREKKERFSLILESASTNQTSMYLCASRTSGSGGVYEQYFGPGTRLTVT.

The J gene is TRBJ1-1, the V gene TRBV11-2; D gene ambiguous. Germline V CDR1 and CDR2: SGHAT, FQNNGV. There are 14 residues in the CDR3. V lost 3 bases, J lost 4 bases, and 12 bases lay in between. The CDR3 bases are TGTGCCAGCAGCTTTCGGCGTGAAGGCACTGAAGCTTTCTTT. Amino acid sequence: CASSFRREGTEAFF.

J is TRBJ1-1 and V is TRBV15; D ambiguous. V lost 0 bases and J lost 9, with 8 bases in between. The CDR3 spans 12 residues. Germline loops: CDR1 LNHNV, CDR2 YYDKDF (reference sequence). The CDR3 protein is CATSRDAEKAFF. The CDR3 nucleotides read TGTGCCACCAGCAGAGACGCGGAAAAAGCTTTCTTT.

The chain couples TRBV7-9 to TRBJ2-3, with 9 bases fitting TRBD1. The CDR3 sequence is 17 residues long. Germline V gene sequence: CDR1 SEHNR, CDR2 FQNEAQ (reference sequence). V gave up 1 base and J gave up 4 bases; unmatched junction bases: 9. CDR3 sequence (DNA): TGTGCCAGCAGCTTAGGGAAGGACAGGGGCTTGCCAGATACGCAGTATTTT. Amino acid sequence: CASSLGKDRGLPDTQYF. The full variable domain, with the rest looked up from reference TRBV7-9 and TRBJ2-3, is DTGVSQNPRHKITKRGQNVTFRCDPISEHNRLYWYRQTLGQGPEFLTYFQNEAQLEKSRLLSDRFSAERPKGSFSTLEIQRTEQGDSAMYLCASSLGKDRGLPDTQYFGPGTRLTVL.

The chain couples TRBV5-6 to TRBJ2-1; TRBD1 is a possible D gene (6 bases). V was trimmed by 4 bases and J by 12 bases, leaving 17 bases between them. The CDR3 loop spans 13 amino acids. CDR1 is SGHDT and CDR2 is YYEEEE in the germline V gene. The CDR3 is CASSIKDSRRQFF. CDR3 bases: TGTGCCAGCAGCATAAAGGACAGCAGACGGCAGTTCTTC.

The chain links TRBV7-2 to TRBJ2-7; D is unresolved. Germline CDR1 is SGHTA and CDR2 is FQGNSA. V lost 2 bases to trimming and J lost 3 bases, with 8 bases between them. This CDR3 comprises 13 residues. The CDR3 loop is CASSLFLGYEQYF. The CDR3 DNA reads as TGTGCCAGCAGCTTATTCCTTGGCTACGAGCAGTACTTC.

The chain has TRBV28 and TRBJ2-7; no clear D gene. This CDR3 region has 12 residues. From germline, CDR1 is MDHEN and CDR2 SYDVKM. Trimming stripped 2 bases from V and 5 bases from J, with 7 bases between. CDR3 loop: CASSLHTDEQYF. The CDR3 DNA sequence: TGTGCCAGCAGTTTACACACAGACGAGCAGTACTTC.

J is TRBJ1-2 and V is TRBV5-1; 10 bases align to TRBD1. The V gene's germline CDR1 is SGHRS and CDR2 YFSETQ. The CDR3 length is 17 residues. Unmatched junction bases numbered 13, after V lost 4 bases and J lost 4 bases. This CDR3 is CASSTTPDRGKSYGYTF. The CDR3 DNA reads TGCGCCAGCAGCACAACGCCGGACAGGGGGAAGTCCTATGGCTACACCTTC. Full variable domain (remainder filled in from reference TRBV5-1 and TRBJ1-2): KAGVTQTPRYLIKTRGQQVTLSCSPISGHRSVSWYQQTPGQGLQFLFEYFSETQRNKGNFPGRFSGRQFSNSRSEMNVSTLELGDSALYLCASSTTPDRGKSYGYTFGSGTRLTVV.

This clone was counted once. The chain combines TRBV18 with TRBJ2-1; tentatively, D is TRBD2 (6 bases). The CDR3 has 15 residues. V lost 1 base, J lost 2 bases, and 9 bases lay in between. The germline gives CDR1 KGHSH, CDR2 LQKENI. The CDR3 sequence: CASSPRDSTYNEQFF. The CDR3 nucleotides are TGTGCCAGCTCACCACGGGACTCGACCTACAATGAGCAGTTCTTC.

Note on this clone: Other DNA sequences from this sample encode an identical CDR3 as well. The chain is built from TRBV18 and TRBJ1-2; D call uncertain. Germline V gives CDR1 KGHSH, CDR2 LQKENI. V was trimmed by 3 bases and J by 3 bases, leaving 11 bases between them. The CDR3 covers 14 residues. CDR3 sequence: CASSPTWGDYGYTF. CDR3 DNA sequence: TGTGCCAGCTCACCGACCTGGGGAGACTATGGCTACACCTTC.

This clone has only one observation. The V and J genes are TRBV21-1 and TRBJ1-3. TRBV21-1 constitutes a pseudogene. The length of the CDR3 is 15 residues. The CDR3 region has the DNA TGTGCCAGCAGCAAAGTAAAGCCGGCTGGAAACACCATATATTTT. This gives the protein CASSKVKPAGNTIYF.

This chain links TRBV6-6 with TRBJ2-2; a weak D match, TRBD1 (6 bases). CDR1 MNHNY and CDR2 SVGAGI come from the germline V gene (reference sequence). This CDR3 contains 14 residues. V lost 7 bases, J lost 2 bases, and 11 bases lay in between. CDR3 in DNA: TGTGCCAGCATTCAGGGGCACAACACCGGGGAGCTGTTTTTT. Translated: CASIQGHNTGELFF.

The sample holds a few counts of this clone. The chain joins TRBV29-1 to TRBJ1-4, with 8 bases aligning to TRBD1. CDR3 length equals 14 residues. The V gene end was trimmed by 6 bases and the J gene end by 8 bases; junction bases not matched to a gene: 11. Germline V gene lookup returns CDR1 SQVTM and CDR2 ANQGSEA. The CDR3 region has the DNA TGCAGCGTGACCGTGACAGGGGTTTACGAAAAACTGTTTTTT. Its translation is CSVTVTGVYEKLFF.

The gene calls are TRBV7-8 and TRBJ2-7; TRBD1 agrees at 8 bases. CDR1 and CDR2 (germline): SGHVS, FQNEAQ. J lost 3 bases, V lost 5 bases, and 6 bases had no gene match. The CDR3 length is 14 residues. Written as DNA, the CDR3 is TGTGCCAGCAGCGTTCTGACAGGGGTCTACGAGCAGTACTTC. This gives the protein CASSVLTGVYEQYF.

The chain employs TRBV7-2 and TRBJ1-5, with a weak D call TRBD1 (6 bases). Germline V lookup: CDR1 SGHTA, CDR2 FQGNSA. The CDR3 contains 14 residues. Trimming took 3 bases from V and 3 from J, leaving 9 bases between them. The CDR3 here is CASSFQGTNQPQHF. CDR3 nucleotide sequence: TGTGCCAGCAGCTTTCAGGGGACCAATCAGCCCCAGCATTTT.

This clone was seen many times. The DNA for the CDR3 is TGTGCCAGCAGCGTAGAGTCGGCTCGTGGCTACACCTTC. This gives the protein CASSVESARGYTF. This chain uses TRBV9 with TRBJ1-2; D gene unclear. V was clipped by 0 bases and J by 7 bases, with 10 bases between them. Germline loops: CDR1 SGDLS, CDR2 YYNGEE. The CDR3 loop spans 13 amino acids.

This clone has a handful of counts. V is TRBV7-2 and J is TRBJ2-5; D possibly corresponds to TRBD1 (5 bases). Per germline, CDR1 SGHTA and CDR2 FQGNSA. Trimming left V 5 bases short and J 1 base short, with 14 bases between. The CDR3 loop spans 15 amino acids. Here the CDR3 reads CASSRRQPSQETQYF. CDR3 nucleotide sequence: TGTGCCAGCAGCCGAAGACAGCCATCCCAAGAGACCCAGTACTTC.

The chain recombines TRBV6-5 with TRBJ2-7; D not resolved. The CDR3 extends over 15 amino acids. Trimming shortened V by 2 bases and J by 0 bases, and 11 bases separated the two germline ends. Germline values: CDR1 MNHEY, CDR2 SVGAGI. The CDR3, as DNA: TGTGCCAGCAGTTACACGTCATTTAGCTCCTACGAGCAGTACTTC. Its translation: CASSYTSFSSYEQYF.

This clone was found many times. The chain links TRBV2 to TRBJ1-5, with 10 bases matching TRBD1. The CDR3 length is 15 residues. The germline V gene has CDR1 SNHLY and CDR2 FYNNEI. V was clipped by 6 bases and J by 3 bases; unmatched bases: 5. DNA for the CDR3: TGTGCCAGCAGGGACAGGGGGTTTCTCAATCAGCCCCAGCATTTT. Protein sequence: CASRDRGFLNQPQHF. Together with reference TRBV2 and TRBJ1-5, the CDR3 gives the full variable domain: EPEVTQTPSHQVTQMGQEVILRCVPISNHLYFYWYRQILGQKVEFLVSFYNNEISEKSEIFDDQFSVERPDGSNFTLKIRSTKLEDSAMYFCASRDRGFLNQPQHFGDGTRLSIL.

The chain employs TRBV7-8 and TRBJ1-3; D gene ambiguous. V was cut by 10 bases and J by 1 base, with 14 bases left in between. CDR1 SGHVS and CDR2 FQNEAQ come from the germline V gene. CDR3 length equals 14 residues. For the CDR3, the DNA is TGTGCCATCCTGGGTCGGGGATCTGGAAACACCATATATTTT. This translates into CAILGRGSGNTIYF.

This rearrangement joins TRBV27 to TRBJ2-3; TRBD2 might be the D (6 bases). The V end lost 3 bases, the J end lost 5 bases, and 12 bases lay between the germline ends. Germline V gene data show CDR1 as MNHEY and CDR2 as SMNVEV (reference sequence). The CDR3 is 14 amino acids. Here the CDR3 reads CASSLRLEVDTQYF. The CDR3 coding sequence is TGTGCCAGCAGTTTGAGACTAGAAGTAGATACGCAGTATTTT.

This clone occurred once. The chain carries TRBV7-7 and TRBJ2-5; 9 bases match TRBD2. The V gene's germline CDR1 is SSHAT and CDR2 FNYEAQ (reference sequence). This CDR3 has 15 amino acids. Germline trimming cut 5 bases from V and 5 bases from J; bases unmatched to any gene: 9. The CDR3 sequence: CASSRIAGEGETQYF. In nucleotides, the CDR3 is TGTGCCAGCAGCCGAATAGCGGGAGAGGGGGAGACCCAGTACTTC.

V and J are TRBV29-1 and TRBJ2-1, with 9 nucleotides matching TRBD2. The V gene end was trimmed by 4 bases and the J gene end by 0 bases; junction bases not matched to a gene: 4. This CDR3 comprises 15 residues. Germline V CDR1 and CDR2: SQVTM, ANQGSEA. CDR3 in amino acids: CSVGNSGSSYNEQFF. The CDR3, as DNA: TGCAGCGTTGGTAATAGCGGGAGCTCCTACAATGAGCAGTTCTTC.

The chain is built from TRBV10-3 and TRBJ2-1, with 13 bases aligning to TRBD2. Germline V CDR1 and CDR2: ENHRY, SYGVKD. J was trimmed by 8 bases and V by 0 bases; bases with no gene match: 10. The CDR3 extends over 18 amino acids. The CDR3 DNA is TGTGCCATCAGTGAGTCACTGCCGGGACTAGCGGGATTGGATGAGCAGTTCTTC. Translating it yields CAISESLPGLAGLDEQFF.

This clone has at least ten counts. In the same sample, other DNA sequences code for this CDR3. The chain has TRBV2 and TRBJ2-1; 7 positions agree with TRBD2. V was pared by 6 bases and J by 0 bases, with 5 bases of the junction left unmatched. Looked up from germline, CDR1 is SNHLY and CDR2 is FYNNEI. The CDR3 totals 15 residues. The CDR3 DNA is TGTGCCAGCAGCCGACTAGCAAACTCCTACAATGAGCAGTTCTTC. Protein: CASSRLANSYNEQFF.

The chain combines TRBV18 with TRBJ2-2; TRBD2 aligns across 7 bases. V gave up 3 bases and J gave up 0 bases; unmatched junction bases: 7. Germline V gene data show CDR1 as KGHSH and CDR2 as LQKENI. This CDR3 comprises 17 residues. In nucleotides, the CDR3 is TGTGCCAGCTCACCGCCGGGACTAAACGCGAACACCGGGGAGCTGTTTTTT. Its protein product is CASSPPGLNANTGELFF.

This chain uses TRBV2 with TRBJ1-2; D not certain. This CDR3 comprises 12 residues. Germline CDR1 is SNHLY and CDR2 is FYNNEI. The V end lost 6 bases, the J end lost 2 bases, and 7 bases lay between the germline ends. The CDR3 here is CASRTRNYGYTF. The CDR3 bases are TGTGCCAGCAGAACAAGGAACTATGGCTACACCTTC. Based on the CDR3 plus reference TRBV2 and TRBJ1-2, the full variable domain is EPEVTQTPSHQVTQMGQEVILRCVPISNHLYFYWYRQILGQKVEFLVSFYNNEISEKSEIFDDQFSVERPDGSNFTLKIRSTKLEDSAMYFCASRTRNYGYTFGSGTRLTVV.